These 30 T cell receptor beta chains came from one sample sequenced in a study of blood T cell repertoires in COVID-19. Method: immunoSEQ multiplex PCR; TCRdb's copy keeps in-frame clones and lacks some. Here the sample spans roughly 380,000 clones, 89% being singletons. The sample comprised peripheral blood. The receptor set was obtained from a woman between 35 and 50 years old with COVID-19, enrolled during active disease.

CDR3 amino acids: CASSEDDGGGYNEQFF. CDR3 DNA sequence: TGTGCCAGCAGTGAAGATGACGGCGGGGGATACAATGAGCAGTTCTTC. The chain couples TRBV6-1 to TRBJ2-1; 7 nucleotides line up with TRBD2. J was trimmed by 4 bases and V by 1 base; bases with no gene match: 7. This CDR3 comprises 16 residues. Per the germline V gene, CDR1 is MNHNS and CDR2 is SASEGT.

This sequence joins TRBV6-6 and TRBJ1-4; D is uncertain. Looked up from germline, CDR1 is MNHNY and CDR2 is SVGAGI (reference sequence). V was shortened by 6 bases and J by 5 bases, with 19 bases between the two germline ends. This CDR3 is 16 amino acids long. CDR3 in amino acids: CASSPVPPTSNEKLFF. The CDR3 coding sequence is TGTGCCAGCAGCCCCGTCCCTCCGACTTCAAATGAAAAACTGTTTTTT.

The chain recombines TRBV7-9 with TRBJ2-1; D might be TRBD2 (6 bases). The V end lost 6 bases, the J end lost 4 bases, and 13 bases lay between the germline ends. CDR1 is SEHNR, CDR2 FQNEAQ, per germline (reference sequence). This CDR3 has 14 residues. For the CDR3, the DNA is TGTGCCAGCAGTTCGCGCGGGGAGTACAATGAGCAGTTCTTC. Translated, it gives CASSSRGEYNEQFF.

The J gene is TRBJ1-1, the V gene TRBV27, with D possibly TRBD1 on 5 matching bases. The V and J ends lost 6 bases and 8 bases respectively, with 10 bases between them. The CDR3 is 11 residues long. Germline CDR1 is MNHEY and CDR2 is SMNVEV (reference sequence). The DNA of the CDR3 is TGTGCCAGCAGCGGGGGTCGAGAAGCTTTCTTT. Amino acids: CASSGGREAFF.

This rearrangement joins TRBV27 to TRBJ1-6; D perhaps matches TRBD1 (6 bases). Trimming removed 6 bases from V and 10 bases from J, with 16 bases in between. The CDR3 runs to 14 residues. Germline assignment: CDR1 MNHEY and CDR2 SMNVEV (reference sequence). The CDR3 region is CASRPHREMSPLHF. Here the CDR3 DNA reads TGTGCCAGCAGGCCCCACAGGGAAATGTCACCCCTCCACTTT.

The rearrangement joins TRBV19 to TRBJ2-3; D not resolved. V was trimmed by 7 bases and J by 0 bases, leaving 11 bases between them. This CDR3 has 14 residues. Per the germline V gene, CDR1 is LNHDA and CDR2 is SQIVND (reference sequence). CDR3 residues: CASTKAASTDTQYF. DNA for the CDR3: TGTGCCAGTACCAAGGCGGCTAGCACAGATACGCAGTATTTT.

CDR3 in DNA: TGTGCCAGCAGCGGGAAGCGGGACCGGAACACCGGGGAGCTGTTTTTT. The encoded protein is CASSGKRDRNTGELFF. The genes are TRBV9 and TRBJ2-2, with TRBD2 matching over 7 bases. With 3 bases clipped from V and 1 base from J, the junction kept 6 bases outside the gene matches. The CDR3 contains 16 residues. Germline CDR1 reads SGDLS; CDR2 reads YYNGEE. Looking up the rest from reference TRBV9 and TRBJ2-2 gives the full variable domain: DSGVTQTPKHLITATGQRVTLRCSPRSGDLSVYWYQQSLDQGLQFLIQYYNGEERAKGNILERFSAQQFPDLHSELNLSSLELGDSALYFCASSGKRDRNTGELFFGEGSRLTVL.

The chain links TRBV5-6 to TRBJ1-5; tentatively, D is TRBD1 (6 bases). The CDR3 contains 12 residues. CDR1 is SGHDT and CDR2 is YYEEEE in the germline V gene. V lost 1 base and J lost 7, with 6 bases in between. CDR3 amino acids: CASSLRGQPQHF. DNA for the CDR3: TGTGCCAGCAGCTTGAGGGGGCAGCCCCAGCATTTT.

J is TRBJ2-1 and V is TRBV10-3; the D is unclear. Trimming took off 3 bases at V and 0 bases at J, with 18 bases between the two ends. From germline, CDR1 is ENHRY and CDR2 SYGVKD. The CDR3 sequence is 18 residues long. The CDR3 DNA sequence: TGTGCCATCAGTGACCGAACCCCTAGGCCTAGCTCCTACAATGAGCAGTTCTTC. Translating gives CAISDRTPRPSSYNEQFF.

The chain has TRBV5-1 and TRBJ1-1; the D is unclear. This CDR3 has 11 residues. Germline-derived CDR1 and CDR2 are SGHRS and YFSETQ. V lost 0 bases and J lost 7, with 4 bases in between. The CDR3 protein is CASSLAGEAFF. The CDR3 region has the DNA TGCGCCAGCAGCTTGGCCGGTGAAGCTTTCTTT. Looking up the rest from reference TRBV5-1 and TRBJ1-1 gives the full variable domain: KAGVTQTPRYLIKTRGQQVTLSCSPISGHRSVSWYQQTPGQGLQFLFEYFSETQRNKGNFPGRFSGRQFSNSRSEMNVSTLELGDSALYLCASSLAGEAFFGQGTRLTVV.

The CDR3 spells CSLDRAYGYTF. CDR3 in DNA: TGCAGTCTTGACAGGGCCTATGGCTACACCTTC. The chain employs TRBV20-1 and TRBJ1-2, with 7 nucleotides matching TRBD1. The trim removed 8 bases at V and 4 bases at J, leaving 4 bases unmatched. The CDR3 runs 11 residues. Per the germline V gene, CDR1 is DFQATT and CDR2 is SNEGSKA (reference sequence).

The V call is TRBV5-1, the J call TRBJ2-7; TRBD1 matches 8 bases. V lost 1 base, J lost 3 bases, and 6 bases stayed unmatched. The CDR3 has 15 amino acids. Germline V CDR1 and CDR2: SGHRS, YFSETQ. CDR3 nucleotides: TGCGCCAGCAGCTTGCTCAGGACAGGGAACTACGAGCAGTACTTC. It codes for CASSLLRTGNYEQYF. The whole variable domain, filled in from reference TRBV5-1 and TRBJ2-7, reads KAGVTQTPRYLIKTRGQQVTLSCSPISGHRSVSWYQQTPGQGLQFLFEYFSETQRNKGNFPGRFSGRQFSNSRSEMNVSTLELGDSALYLCASSLLRTGNYEQYFGPGTRLTVT.

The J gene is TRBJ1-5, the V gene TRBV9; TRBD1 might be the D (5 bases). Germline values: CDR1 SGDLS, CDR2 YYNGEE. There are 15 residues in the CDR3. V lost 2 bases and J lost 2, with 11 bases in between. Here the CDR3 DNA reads TGTGCCAGCAGCGTGGGGGGGGTCGGCAATCAGCCCCAGCATTTT. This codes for CASSVGGVGNQPQHF.

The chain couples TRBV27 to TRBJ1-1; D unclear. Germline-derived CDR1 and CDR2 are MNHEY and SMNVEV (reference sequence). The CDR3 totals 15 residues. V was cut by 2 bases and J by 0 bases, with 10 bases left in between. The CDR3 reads CASSLGREMNTEAFF. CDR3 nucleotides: TGTGCCAGCAGTTTAGGGAGGGAAATGAACACTGAAGCTTTCTTT.

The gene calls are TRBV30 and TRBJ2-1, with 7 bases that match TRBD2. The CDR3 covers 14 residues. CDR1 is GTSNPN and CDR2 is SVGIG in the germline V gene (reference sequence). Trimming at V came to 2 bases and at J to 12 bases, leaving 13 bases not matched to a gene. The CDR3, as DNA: TGTGCCTGGAGTAACCTACCCGGGACTATGGTGCAGTTCTTC. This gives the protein CAWSNLPGTMVQFF.

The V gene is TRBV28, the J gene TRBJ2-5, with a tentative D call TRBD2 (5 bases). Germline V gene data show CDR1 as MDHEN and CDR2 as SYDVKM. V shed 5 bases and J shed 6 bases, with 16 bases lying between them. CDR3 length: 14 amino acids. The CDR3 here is CASSPDEGEKTQYF. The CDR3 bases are TGTGCCAGCAGTCCCGATGAGGGTGAGAAGACCCAGTACTTC.

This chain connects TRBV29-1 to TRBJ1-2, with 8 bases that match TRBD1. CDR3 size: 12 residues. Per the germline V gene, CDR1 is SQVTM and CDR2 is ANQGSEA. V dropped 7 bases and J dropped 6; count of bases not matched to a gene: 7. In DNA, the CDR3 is TGCAGCGCTGGACAGGGCGAGAATGGCTACACCTTC. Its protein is CSAGQGENGYTF.

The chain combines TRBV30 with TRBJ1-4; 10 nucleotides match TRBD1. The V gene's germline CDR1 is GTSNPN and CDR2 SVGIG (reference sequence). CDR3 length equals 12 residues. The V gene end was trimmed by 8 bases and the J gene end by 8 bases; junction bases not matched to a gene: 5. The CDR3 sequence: CAGTGDEEKLFF. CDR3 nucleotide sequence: TGTGCCGGGACAGGGGACGAGGAAAAACTGTTTTTT. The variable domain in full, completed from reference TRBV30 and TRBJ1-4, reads SQTIHQWPATLVQPVGSPLSLECTVEGTSNPNLYWYRQAAGRGLQLLFYSVGIGQISSEVPQNLSASRPQDRQFILSSKKLLLSDSGFYLCAGTGDEEKLFFGSGTQLSVL.

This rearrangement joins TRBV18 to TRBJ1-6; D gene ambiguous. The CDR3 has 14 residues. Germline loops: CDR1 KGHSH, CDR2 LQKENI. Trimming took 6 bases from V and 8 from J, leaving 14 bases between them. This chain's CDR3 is CASSRTLTDSPLHF. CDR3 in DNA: TGTGCCAGCTCCCGGACTTTGACGGATTCACCCCTCCACTTT.

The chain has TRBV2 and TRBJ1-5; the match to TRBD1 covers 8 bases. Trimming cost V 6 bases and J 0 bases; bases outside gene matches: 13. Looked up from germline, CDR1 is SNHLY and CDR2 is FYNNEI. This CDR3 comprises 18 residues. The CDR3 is CASRATGGRPYSNQPQHF. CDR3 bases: TGTGCCAGCAGGGCTACAGGGGGTAGGCCATATAGCAATCAGCCCCAGCATTTT.

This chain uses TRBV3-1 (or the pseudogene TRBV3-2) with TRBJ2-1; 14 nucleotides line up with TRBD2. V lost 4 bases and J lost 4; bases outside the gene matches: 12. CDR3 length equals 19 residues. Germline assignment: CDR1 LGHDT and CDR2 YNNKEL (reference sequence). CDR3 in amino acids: CASSPHPRTSGGLYNEQFF. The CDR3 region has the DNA TGTGCCAGCAGCCCCCACCCGCGGACTAGCGGGGGGCTTTACAATGAGCAGTTCTTC.

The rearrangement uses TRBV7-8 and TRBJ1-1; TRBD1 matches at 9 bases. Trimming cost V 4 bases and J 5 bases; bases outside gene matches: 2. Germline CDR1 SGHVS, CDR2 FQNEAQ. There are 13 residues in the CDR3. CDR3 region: CASSWTGATEAFF. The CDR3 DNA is TGTGCCAGCAGCTGGACAGGGGCGACTGAAGCTTTCTTT.

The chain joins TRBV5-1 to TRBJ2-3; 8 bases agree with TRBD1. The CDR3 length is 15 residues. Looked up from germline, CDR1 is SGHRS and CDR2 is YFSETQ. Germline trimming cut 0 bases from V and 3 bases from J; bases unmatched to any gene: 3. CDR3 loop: CASSLGQGRTDTQYF. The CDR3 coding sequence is TGCGCCAGCAGCTTGGGACAGGGGAGGACAGATACGCAGTATTTT.

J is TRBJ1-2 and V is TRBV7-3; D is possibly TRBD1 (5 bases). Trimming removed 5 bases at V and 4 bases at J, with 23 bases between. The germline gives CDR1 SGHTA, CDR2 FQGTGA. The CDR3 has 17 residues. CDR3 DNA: TGTGCCAGCAGCGCATTCCCCCTAGGGGCCTCCCTCTATGGCTACACCTTC. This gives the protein CASSAFPLGASLYGYTF.

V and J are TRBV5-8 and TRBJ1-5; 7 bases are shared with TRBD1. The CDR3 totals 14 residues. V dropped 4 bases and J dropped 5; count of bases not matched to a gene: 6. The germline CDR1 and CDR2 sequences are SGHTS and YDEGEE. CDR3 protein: CASSADRIYQPQHF. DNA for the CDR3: TGTGCCAGCAGCGCGGACAGGATTTATCAGCCCCAGCATTTT.

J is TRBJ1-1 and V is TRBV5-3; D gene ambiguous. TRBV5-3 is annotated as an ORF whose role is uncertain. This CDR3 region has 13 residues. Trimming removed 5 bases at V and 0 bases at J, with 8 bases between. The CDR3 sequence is CARSSIMNTEAFF. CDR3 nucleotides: TGTGCCAGAAGTTCAATCATGAACACTGAAGCTTTCTTT.

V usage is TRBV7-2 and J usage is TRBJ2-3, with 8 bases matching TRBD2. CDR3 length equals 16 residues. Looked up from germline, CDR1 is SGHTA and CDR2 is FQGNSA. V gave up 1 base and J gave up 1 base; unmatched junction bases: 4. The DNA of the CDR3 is TGTGCCAGCAGCTTAGGAGCGGGGGCGGGCACAGATACGCAGTATTTT. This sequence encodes CASSLGAGAGTDTQYF. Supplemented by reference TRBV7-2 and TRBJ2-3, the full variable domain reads GAGVSQSPSNKVTEKGKDVELRCDPISGHTALYWYRQSLGQGLEFLIYFQGNSAPDKSGLPSDRFSAERTGGSVSTLTIQRTQQEDSAVYLCASSLGAGAGTDTQYFGPGTRLTVL.

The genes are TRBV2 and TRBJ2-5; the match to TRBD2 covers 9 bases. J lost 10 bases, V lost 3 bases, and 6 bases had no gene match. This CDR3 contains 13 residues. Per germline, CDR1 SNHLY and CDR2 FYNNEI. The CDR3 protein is CASSDGAGGVQYF. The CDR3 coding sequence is TGTGCCAGCAGTGACGGAGCGGGGGGTGTCCAGTACTTC.

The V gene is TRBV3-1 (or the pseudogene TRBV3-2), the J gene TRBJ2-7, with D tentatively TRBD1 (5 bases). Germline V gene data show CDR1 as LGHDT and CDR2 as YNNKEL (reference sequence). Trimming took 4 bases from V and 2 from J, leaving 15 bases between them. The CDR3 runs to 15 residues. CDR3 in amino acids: CASSLQGGVPYEQYF. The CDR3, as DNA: TGTGCCAGCAGCCTTCAGGGTGGTGTACCCTACGAGCAGTACTTC.

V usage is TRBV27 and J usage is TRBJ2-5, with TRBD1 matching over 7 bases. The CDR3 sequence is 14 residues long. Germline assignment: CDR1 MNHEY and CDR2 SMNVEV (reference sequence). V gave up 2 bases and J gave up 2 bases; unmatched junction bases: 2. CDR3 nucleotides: TGTGCCAGCAGTTTAAAGACAGGGCAAGAGACCCAGTACTTC. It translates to CASSLKTGQETQYF.